This T cell receptor (beta chain) was identified during a study of siplizumab effects on memory and regulatory T cells. The protocol was immunoSEQ multiplex PCR, while the TCRdb copy is restricted to in-frame clones and leaves out a portion. The table includes roughly 100,000 clones, roughly 93% detected once. CDR3 length: 13 amino acids. CDR1 is LNHDA and CDR2 is SQIVND in the germline V gene (reference sequence). Trimming took off 1 base at V and 1 base at J, with 4 bases between the two ends. This TCR was recovered from a human donor in good health. The V gene is TRBV19, the J gene TRBJ1-1, with no clear D. Sequencing was done on a sample of Tregs sorted from blood. CDR3 nucleotides: TGTGCCAGTAGTATAGTTGCGAACACTGAAGCTTTCTTT. This translates into CASSIVANTEAFF.